This T cell receptor (beta chain) appears in the sequencing data of a study of T-cell memory formation after mild COVID-19. This clonotype was counted only a few times. Trimming pared 7 bases from V and 5 bases from J, leaving 21 bases between. The CDR3 is 16 amino acids. TCRdb ran MiXCR on the 5' RACE reads and lists one entry per CDR3 protein. The table has 560,000 or so distinct CDR3 sequences, approximately 15% seen once. The chain uses TRBV12-3 or TRBV12-4 and TRBJ2-1; perhaps TRBD1 as D (6 bases). The sequence derives from an adult woman who had mild COVID-19 (a few samples of this study predate the infection). Cell type and time point are not known. Sequenced sample: PBMCs or a T cell subset sorted from them (not recorded which). This chain's CDR3 is CASKSSLGRGNNEQFF. The CDR3 nucleotides are TGTGCCAGCAAGTCATCATTGGGTAGGGGGAACAATGAGCAGTTCTTC.